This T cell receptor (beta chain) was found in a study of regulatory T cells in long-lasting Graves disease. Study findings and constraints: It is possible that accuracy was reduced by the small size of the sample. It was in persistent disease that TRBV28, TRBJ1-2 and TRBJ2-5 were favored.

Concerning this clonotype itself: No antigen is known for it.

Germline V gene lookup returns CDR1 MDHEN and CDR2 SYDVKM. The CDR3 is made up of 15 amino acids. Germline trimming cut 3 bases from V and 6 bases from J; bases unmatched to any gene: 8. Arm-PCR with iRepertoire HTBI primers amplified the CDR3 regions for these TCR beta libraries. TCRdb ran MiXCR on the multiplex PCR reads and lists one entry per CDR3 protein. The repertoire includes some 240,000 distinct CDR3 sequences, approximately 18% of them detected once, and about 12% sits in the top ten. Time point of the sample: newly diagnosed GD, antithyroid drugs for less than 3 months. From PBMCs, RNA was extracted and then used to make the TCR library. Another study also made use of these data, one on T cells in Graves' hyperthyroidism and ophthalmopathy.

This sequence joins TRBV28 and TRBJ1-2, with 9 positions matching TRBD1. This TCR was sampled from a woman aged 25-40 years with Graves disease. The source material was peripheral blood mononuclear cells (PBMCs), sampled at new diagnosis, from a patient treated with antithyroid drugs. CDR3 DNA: TGTGCCAGCAGTTTGCCCGGGACAGGGTTTGATGGCTACACCTTC. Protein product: CASSLPGTGFDGYTF.